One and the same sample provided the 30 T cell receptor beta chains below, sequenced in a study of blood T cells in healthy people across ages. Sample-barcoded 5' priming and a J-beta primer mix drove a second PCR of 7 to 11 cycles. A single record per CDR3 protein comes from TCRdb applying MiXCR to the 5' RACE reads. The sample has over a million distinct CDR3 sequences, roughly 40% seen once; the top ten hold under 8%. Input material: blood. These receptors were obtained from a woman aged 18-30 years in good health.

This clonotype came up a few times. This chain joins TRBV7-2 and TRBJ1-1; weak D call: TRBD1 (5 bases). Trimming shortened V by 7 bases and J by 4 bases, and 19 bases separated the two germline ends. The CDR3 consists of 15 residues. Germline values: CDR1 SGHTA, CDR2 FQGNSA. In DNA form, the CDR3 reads TGTGCCAGCAACCGGGGGGTGGGGCATGGCACTGAAGCTTTCTTT. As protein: CASNRGVGHGTEAFF.

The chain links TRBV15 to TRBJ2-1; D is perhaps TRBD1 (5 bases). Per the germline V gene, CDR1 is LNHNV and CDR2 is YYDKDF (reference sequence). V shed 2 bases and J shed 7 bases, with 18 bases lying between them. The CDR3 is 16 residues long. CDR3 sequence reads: CATSRNRAGLMNEQFF. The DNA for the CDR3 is TGTGCCACCAGCAGAAATAGGGCAGGGTTGATGAATGAGCAGTTCTTC.

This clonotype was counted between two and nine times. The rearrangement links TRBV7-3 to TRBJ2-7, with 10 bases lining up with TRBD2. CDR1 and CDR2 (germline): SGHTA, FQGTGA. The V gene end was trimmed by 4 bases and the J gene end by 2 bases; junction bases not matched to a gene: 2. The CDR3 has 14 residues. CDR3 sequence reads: CASSWSGGAYEQYF. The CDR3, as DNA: TGTGCCAGCAGCTGGAGCGGGGGGGCCTACGAGCAGTACTTC.

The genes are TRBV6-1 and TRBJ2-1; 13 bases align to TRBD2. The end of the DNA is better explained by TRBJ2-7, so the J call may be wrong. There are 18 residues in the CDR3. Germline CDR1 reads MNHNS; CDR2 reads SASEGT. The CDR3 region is CASSEESPGLAGFNEQYF. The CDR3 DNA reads TGTGCCAGCAGTGAAGAGTCCCCGGGACTAGCGGGGTTCAATGAGCAGTACTTC.

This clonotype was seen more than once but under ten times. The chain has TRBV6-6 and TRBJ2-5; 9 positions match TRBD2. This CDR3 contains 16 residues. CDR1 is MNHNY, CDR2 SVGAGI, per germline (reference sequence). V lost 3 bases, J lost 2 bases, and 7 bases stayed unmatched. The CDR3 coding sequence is TGTGCCAGCAGTTATAGGCCTAGCGGGAAGCAAGAGACCCAGTACTTC. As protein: CASSYRPSGKQETQYF.

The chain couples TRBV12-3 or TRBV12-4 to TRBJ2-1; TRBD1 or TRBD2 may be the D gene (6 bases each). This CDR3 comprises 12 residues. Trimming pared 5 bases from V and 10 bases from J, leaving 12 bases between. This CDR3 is CASSGGRGEQFF. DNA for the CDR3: TGTGCCAGCAGTGGGGGGCGCGGGGAGCAGTTCTTC.

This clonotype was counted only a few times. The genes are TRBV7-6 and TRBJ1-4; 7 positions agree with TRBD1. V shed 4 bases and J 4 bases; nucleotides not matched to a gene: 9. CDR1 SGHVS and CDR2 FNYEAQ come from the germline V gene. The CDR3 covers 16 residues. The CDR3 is CASSSQPGQLNEKLFF. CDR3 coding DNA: TGTGCCAGCAGCTCCCAGCCGGGACAGCTTAATGAAAAACTGTTTTTT.

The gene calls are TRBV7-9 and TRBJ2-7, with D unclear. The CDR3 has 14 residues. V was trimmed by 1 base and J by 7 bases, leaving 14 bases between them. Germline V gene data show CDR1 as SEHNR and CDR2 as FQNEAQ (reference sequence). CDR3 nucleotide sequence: TGTGCCAGCAGCTTAGGGCTAGGCAACAATGAGCAGTACTTC. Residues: CASSLGLGNNEQYF.

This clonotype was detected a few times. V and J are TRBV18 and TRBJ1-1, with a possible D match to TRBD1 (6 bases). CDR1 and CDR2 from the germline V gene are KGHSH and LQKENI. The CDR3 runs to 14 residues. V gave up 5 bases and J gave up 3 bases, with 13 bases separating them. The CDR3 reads CASSYQQGDTEAFF. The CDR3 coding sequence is TGTGCCAGCTCATACCAACAGGGTGACACTGAAGCTTTCTTT.

The CDR3 reads CSAGDRLAGKFF. CDR3 DNA sequence: TGCAGTGCCGGAGACCGACTAGCGGGAAAGTTCTTC. This chain links TRBV20-1 with TRBJ2-1; 11 positions match TRBD2. The CDR3 is 12 amino acids. CDR1 and CDR2 from the germline V gene are DFQATT and SNEGSKA (reference sequence). V trimming: 6 bases; J trimming: 14 bases; junction bases outside the gene matches: 9.

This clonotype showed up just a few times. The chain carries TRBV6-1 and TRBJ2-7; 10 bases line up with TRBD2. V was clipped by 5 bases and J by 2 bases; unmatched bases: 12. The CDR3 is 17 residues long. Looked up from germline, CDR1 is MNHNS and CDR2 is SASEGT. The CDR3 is CASSPTALAGVTYEQYF. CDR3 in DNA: TGTGCCAGCAGTCCCACGGCCCTAGCGGGAGTAACCTACGAGCAGTACTTC.

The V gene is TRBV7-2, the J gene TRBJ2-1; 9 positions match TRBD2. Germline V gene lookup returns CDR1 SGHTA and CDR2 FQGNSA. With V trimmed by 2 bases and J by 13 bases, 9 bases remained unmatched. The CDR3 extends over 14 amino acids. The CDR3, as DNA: TGTGCCAGCAGCTTACTCGCTAGCGGGGAGACTCAGTTCTTC. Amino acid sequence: CASSLLASGETQFF.

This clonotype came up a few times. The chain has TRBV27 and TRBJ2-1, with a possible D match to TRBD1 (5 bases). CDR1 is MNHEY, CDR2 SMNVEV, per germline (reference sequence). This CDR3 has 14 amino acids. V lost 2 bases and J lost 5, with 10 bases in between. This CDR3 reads CASSLPSRDNEQFF. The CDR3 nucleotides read TGTGCCAGCAGTTTACCTTCCAGGGACAATGAGCAGTTCTTC.

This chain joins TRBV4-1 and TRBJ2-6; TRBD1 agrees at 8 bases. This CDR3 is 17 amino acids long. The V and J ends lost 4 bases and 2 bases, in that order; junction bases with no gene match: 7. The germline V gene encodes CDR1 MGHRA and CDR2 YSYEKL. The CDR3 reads CASSPDRVLTGANVLTF. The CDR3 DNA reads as TGCGCCAGCAGCCCGGACAGGGTCCTGACTGGGGCCAACGTCCTGACTTTC.

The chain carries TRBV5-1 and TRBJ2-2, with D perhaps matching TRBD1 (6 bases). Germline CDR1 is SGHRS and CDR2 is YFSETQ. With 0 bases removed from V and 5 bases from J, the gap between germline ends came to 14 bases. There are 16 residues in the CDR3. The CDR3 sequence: CASSLARGQGTGELFF. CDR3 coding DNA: TGCGCCAGCAGCTTGGCCCGCGGTCAGGGGACCGGGGAGCTGTTTTTT. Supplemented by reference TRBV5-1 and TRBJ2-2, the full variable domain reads KAGVTQTPRYLIKTRGQQVTLSCSPISGHRSVSWYQQTPGQGLQFLFEYFSETQRNKGNFPGRFSGRQFSNSRSEMNVSTLELGDSALYLCASSLARGQGTGELFFGEGSRLTVL.

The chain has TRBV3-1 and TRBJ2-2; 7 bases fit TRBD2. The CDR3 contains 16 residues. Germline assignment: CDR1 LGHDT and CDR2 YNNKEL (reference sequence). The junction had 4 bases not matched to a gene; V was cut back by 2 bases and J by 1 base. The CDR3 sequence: CASSQSGGGNTGELFF. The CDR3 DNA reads TGTGCCAGCAGCCAATCAGGCGGGGGGAACACCGGGGAGCTGTTTTTT.

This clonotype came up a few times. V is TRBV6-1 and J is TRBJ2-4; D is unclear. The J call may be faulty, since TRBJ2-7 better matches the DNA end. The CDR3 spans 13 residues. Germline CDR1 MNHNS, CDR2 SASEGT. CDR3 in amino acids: CASSEGVAYEQYF. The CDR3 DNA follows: TGTGCCAGCAGTGAAGGGGTAGCCTACGAGCAGTACTTC.

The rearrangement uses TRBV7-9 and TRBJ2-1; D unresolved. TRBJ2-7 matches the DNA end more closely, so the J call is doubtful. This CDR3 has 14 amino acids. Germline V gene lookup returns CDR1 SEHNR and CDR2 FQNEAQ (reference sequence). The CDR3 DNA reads TGTGCCAGCAGCAGGGCTCTCTCCTACAATGAGCAGTACTTC. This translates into CASSRALSYNEQYF.

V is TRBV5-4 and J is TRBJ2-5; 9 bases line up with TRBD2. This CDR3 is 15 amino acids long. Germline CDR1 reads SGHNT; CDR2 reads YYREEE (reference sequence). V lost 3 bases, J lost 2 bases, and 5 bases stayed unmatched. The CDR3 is CASSSMTSGQETQYF. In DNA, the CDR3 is TGTGCCAGCAGCTCAATGACTAGCGGTCAAGAGACCCAGTACTTC.

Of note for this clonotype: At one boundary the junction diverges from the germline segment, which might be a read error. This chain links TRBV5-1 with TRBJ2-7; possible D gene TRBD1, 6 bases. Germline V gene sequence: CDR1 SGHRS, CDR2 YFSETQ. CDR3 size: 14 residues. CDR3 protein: CAGSPRDNSYEQYF. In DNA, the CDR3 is TGCGCCGGCAGCCCCCGGGACAACTCCTACGAGCAGTACTTC. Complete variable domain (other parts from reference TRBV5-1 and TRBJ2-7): KAGVTQTPRYLIKTRGQQVTLSCSPISGHRSVSWYQQTPGQGLQFLFEYFSETQRNKGNFPGRFSGRQFSNSRSEMNVSTLELGDSALYLCAGSPRDNSYEQYFGPGTRLTVT.

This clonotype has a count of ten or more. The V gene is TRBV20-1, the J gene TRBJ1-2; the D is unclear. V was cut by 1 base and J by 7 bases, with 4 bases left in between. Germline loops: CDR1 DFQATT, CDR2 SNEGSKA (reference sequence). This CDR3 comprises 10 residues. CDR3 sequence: CSARVSGYTF. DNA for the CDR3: TGCAGTGCTAGAGTTAGTGGCTACACCTTC.

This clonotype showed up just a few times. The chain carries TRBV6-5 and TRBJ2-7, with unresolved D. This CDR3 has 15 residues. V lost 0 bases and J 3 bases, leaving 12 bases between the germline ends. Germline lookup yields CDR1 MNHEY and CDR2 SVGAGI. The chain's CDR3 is CASSYSAGMVYEQYF. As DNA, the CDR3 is TGTGCCAGCAGTTACTCGGCAGGTATGGTCTACGAGCAGTACTTC.

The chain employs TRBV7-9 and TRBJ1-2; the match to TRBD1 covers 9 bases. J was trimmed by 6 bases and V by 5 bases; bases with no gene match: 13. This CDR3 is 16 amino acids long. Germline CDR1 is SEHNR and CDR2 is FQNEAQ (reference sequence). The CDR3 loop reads CASSVDRGALPHGYTF. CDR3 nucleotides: TGTGCCAGCAGCGTAGACAGGGGGGCTTTACCCCATGGCTACACCTTC.

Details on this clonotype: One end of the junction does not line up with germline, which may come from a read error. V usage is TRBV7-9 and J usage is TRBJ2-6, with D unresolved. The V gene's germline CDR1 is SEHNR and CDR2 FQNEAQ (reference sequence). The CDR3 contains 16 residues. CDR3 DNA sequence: TGTGCCAGCAGCTTAGGGCGGACCTCTGGGCCCAACGTCCTGACTTTC. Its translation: CASSLGRTSGPNVLTF. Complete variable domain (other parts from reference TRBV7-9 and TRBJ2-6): DTGVSQNPRHKITKRGQNVTFRCDPISEHNRLYWYRQTLGQGPEFLTYFQNEAQLEKSRLLSDRFSAERPKGSFSTLEIQRTEQGDSAMYLCASSLGRTSGPNVLTFGAGSRLTVL.

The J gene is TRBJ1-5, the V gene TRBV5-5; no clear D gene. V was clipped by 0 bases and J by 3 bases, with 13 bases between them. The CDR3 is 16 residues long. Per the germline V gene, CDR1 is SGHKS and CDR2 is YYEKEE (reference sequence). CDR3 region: CASSLGDGPYNQPQHF. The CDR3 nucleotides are TGTGCCAGCAGCTTGGGGGATGGGCCTTACAATCAGCCCCAGCATTTT.

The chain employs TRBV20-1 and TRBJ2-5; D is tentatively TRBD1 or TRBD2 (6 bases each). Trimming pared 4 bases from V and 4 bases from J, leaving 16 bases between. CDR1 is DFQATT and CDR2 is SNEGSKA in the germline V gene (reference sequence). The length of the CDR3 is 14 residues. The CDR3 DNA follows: TGCAGTGCTAACAAACAGGGAGGTAGAGAGACCCAGTACTTC. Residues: CSANKQGGRETQYF.

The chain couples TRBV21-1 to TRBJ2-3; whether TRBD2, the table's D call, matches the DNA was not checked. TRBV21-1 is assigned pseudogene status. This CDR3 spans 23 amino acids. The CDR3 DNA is TGTGCCAGCAGCAAGGGGCCCCCGGGCCTCCCTCCGGCTAGCGGGGTCAGCACAGATACGCAGTATTTT. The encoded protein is CASSKGPPGLPPASGVSTDTQYF.

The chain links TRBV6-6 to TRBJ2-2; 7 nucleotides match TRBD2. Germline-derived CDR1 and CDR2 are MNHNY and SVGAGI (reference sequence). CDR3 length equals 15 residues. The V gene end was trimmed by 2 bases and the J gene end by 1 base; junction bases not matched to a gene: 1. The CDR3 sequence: CASSYGGVNTGELFF. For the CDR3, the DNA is TGTGCCAGCAGTTACGGGGGGGTGAACACCGGGGAGCTGTTTTTT.

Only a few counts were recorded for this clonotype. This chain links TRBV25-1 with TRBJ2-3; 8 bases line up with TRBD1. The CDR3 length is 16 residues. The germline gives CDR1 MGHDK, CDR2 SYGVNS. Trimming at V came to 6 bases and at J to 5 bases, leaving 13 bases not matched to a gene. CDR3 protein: CASSPRGQGARDTQYF. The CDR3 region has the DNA TGTGCCAGCAGCCCCCGAGGGCAGGGGGCTAGAGATACGCAGTATTTT.

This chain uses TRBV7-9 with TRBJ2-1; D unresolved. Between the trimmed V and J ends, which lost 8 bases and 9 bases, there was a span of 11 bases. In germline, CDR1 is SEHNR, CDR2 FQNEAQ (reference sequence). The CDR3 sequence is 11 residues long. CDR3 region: CASADIGEQFF. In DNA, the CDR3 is TGTGCCAGCGCGGATATAGGTGAGCAGTTCTTC.